This T cell receptor beta chain was identified during a study of cytomegalovirus exposure and HLA in healthy donors. The primer mix had 60 Vbeta and 13 Jbeta primers. Assay: immunoSEQ multiplex PCR; the TCRdb copy retains only in-frame clones and omits some. The sample shows approximately 180,000 clones, 75% to 90% of them seen only once. Remarks on this clone: Its antigen is unknown.

Unrecorded immune exposures were likely, despite nominal health at sampling. Points from the study as a whole: As was reported, the HLA-A and HLA-B alleles of most subjects were accurately predicted from TCR beta sequences. A later analysis associated 15,000 or so TCR beta sequences with HLA alleles at a 0.05 false discovery rate. Apparent HLA restriction characterized most CMV-associated TCR beta chains in a later analysis.

CDR1 and CDR2 (germline): LGHNA, YNFKEQ. The CDR3 extends over 16 amino acids. V shed 5 bases, J shed 3 bases, and the junction held 9 bases outside the gene matches. This receptor was taken from a man aged 25 to 40 in good health and CMV-seropositive. Sequenced material: PBMCs. V is TRBV4-2 and J is TRBJ1-1; 10 nucleotides agree with TRBD1. CDR3 sequence: CASSLKPGQGYTEAFF. Here the CDR3 DNA reads TGTGCCAGCAGCTTAAAACCGGGACAGGGGTACACTGAAGCTTTCTTT.